This record concerns one T cell receptor (beta chain) sequence. Its antigen is not known. The data belong to a study of CD8+ T cells in alopecia areata. Background on the study: Treated patients received oral tofacitinib, 5 to 10 mg twice daily.

Germline CDR1 reads SGHRS; CDR2 reads YFSETQ. CDR3 size: 16 residues. V lost 4 bases and J lost 6, with 19 bases in between. Isolation of CD4+ and CD8+ T cells from PBMCs was achieved by sorting. Findings of the study overall: Normal scalp had lower clonality than lesional scalp, with alopecia totalis/universalis lesions showing this most strongly.

Following extraction, RNA underwent reverse transcription to cDNA, which served as the sequencing template. Repertoires were generated with immunoSEQ multiplex PCR, while TCRdb's copy carries only in-frame clones and drops some. The sample contains about 150,000 clones, more than 40% of which appear only once. The chain uses TRBV5-1 and TRBJ1-4; D might be TRBD1 (6 bases). The sequence was collected from a human donor with alopecia areata. Sequenced material: CD4+ T cells sorted from blood. CDR3 bases: TGCGCCAGCAGCCAAGTTAGGGGGGCTCTTGATGAAAAACTGTTTTTT. Translation: CASSQVRGALDEKLFF.